This note documents a single TCR beta chain sequence. Its antigen remains unidentified. PCR was performed using 60 Vbeta and 13 Jbeta primers. TCRdb's copy holds only in-frame clones and misses some; the assay was immunoSEQ multiplex PCR. The data contain 200,000 or so clones, over 75% of them seen just once; the ten biggest clones take up 0.098%. The sample belongs to a study of cytomegalovirus exposure and HLA in healthy donors. Germline V gives CDR1 SGHVS, CDR2 FQNEAQ. This CDR3 comprises 15 residues. Trimming left V 1 base short and J 2 bases short, with 12 bases between. General observations from the study: Common viral pathogens seemed to be connected with several of the most significant clusters, according to a later analysis.

This sequence joins TRBV7-8 and TRBJ2-7; D not certain. The material sequenced was PBMCs. The sequence was collected from a boy aged 2 to 9 in good health and CMV-seronegative. DNA for the CDR3: TGTGCCAGCAGCTTAGGACTGGCGATGACCTACGAGCAGTACTTC. This codes for CASSLGLAMTYEQYF.